This TCR beta chain was observed in a study of T cell responses to AZD1222 COVID-19 vaccine. Findings and limits, study-wide: Spike as a whole was targeted by vaccine-associated CD4 TCRs, dominant at 160-218 and 743-854. Repertoires were obtained solely post-peak T cell response. After two AZD1222 doses, spike-specific TCR breadth and depth rose versus day 0. The reported proportion of spike-specific TCRs targeting unmutated variant regions was nearly half.

On this clone itself: Its antigen is not known.

TCRdb's table, derived via immunoSEQ multiplex PCR, lists solely in-frame clones and lacks some. Here the sample spans about 110,000 clones, 85% to 90% being singletons. Trimming stripped 0 bases from V and 4 bases from J, with 11 bases between. This CDR3 region has 15 residues. Germline assignment: CDR1 SGHRS and CDR2 YFSETQ. The sequencing used peripheral blood, collected on day 0 of AZD1222 vaccination. This sequence originates from an adult in good health. The rearrangement uses TRBV5-1 and TRBJ2-1; the D is unclear. CDR3 in amino acids: CASSLGVARYNEQFF. In DNA, the CDR3 is TGCGCCAGCAGCTTGGGCGTGGCCCGTTACAATGAGCAGTTCTTC.